This TCR beta chain is drawn from a study of T cells in pancreatic ductal adenocarcinoma. Study-level findings and limits: Blood had more productive templates and around 8-fold more unique clonotypes than tumor.

Turning to this clone: Its antigen is currently unknown.

Sequencing used immunoSEQ multiplex PCR; TCRdb keeps in-frame clones, though not all of them. The profile shows 30,000 or so clones, 90% to 95% of them singletons. The selected patients with pancreatic ductal adenocarcinoma had surgery but no neoadjuvant therapy. Germline CDR1 is SNHLY and CDR2 is FYNNEI. CDR3 size: 11 residues. V shed 7 bases and J shed 3 bases, with 6 bases lying between them. The receptor was isolated from a human donor with pancreatic ductal adenocarcinoma. Sequenced input: PBMCs. This rearrangement joins TRBV2 to TRBJ1-1; D remains unclear. As DNA, the CDR3 is TGTGCCAGCACTATTTACACTGAAGCTTTCTTT. This translates into CASTIYTEAFF.